One T cell receptor beta chain is described in this entry. What it binds is unknown. The entry originates in a study of neoadjuvant anti-PD-1 for oral cavity cancer. Looking at the study overall: Around day 43, patients without progression received a fourth nivolumab dose before surgery.

Time point of the sample: after neoadjuvant nivolumab, at surgical resection. These newly diagnosed stage II-IVA oral cavity squamous cell carcinoma patients had no prior systemic or radiation treatment. Blood cells were analyzed directly, without culture or expansion. Generated by immunoSEQ multiplex PCR, the TCRdb table keeps only in-frame clones and is missing some. Altogether 10,000 to 15,000 clones are present, 71% being singletons, with the ten largest covering roughly 2.7%. Between the trimmed V and J ends, which lost 6 bases and 0 bases, there was a span of 12 bases. The length of the CDR3 is 15 residues. The V gene's germline CDR1 is SNHLY and CDR2 FYNNEI. Study-wide results and limits: Non-responders to neoadjuvant nivolumab had significantly more clonal PBMC T cells than responders.

The gene calls are TRBV2 and TRBJ1-3; D uncertain. The clonotype was recovered from a person aged 40 to 85 with oral cavity squamous cell carcinoma. Specimen: PBMCs, collected after nivolumab (anti-PD-1) treatment. CDR3 sequence (DNA): TGTGCCAGCAGGGAAATTCAGAGCTCTGGAAACACCATATATTTT. Protein product: CASREIQSSGNTIYF. The full variable domain, with the rest looked up from reference TRBV2 and TRBJ1-3, is EPEVTQTPSHQVTQMGQEVILRCVPISNHLYFYWYRQILGQKVEFLVSFYNNEISEKSEIFDDQFSVERPDGSNFTLKIRSTKLEDSAMYFCASREIQSSGNTIYFGEGSWLTVV.